This T cell receptor beta chain was recovered during a study of CD8 T cells in Susac syndrome. Across the study: At the time of blood draw, patients with Susac syndrome were therapy-naive, receiving corticosteroids, or receiving intravenous immunoglobulin alone.

Germline CDR1 reads SGHRS; CDR2 reads YFSETQ. The CDR3 sequence is 13 residues long. The V gene lost 4 bases and the J gene lost 5 bases, with 10 bases spanning the gap. Random hexamers were used to reverse transcribe an amount of about 0.45 to 1 ug RNA. TCRdb analysed the immunoSEQ multiplex PCR reads with MiXCR anew, one entry per CDR3 protein. The sample holds roughly 86,000 distinct CDR3 sequences, approximately 96% seen once. The TCR was taken from a human donor with Susac syndrome. This chain uses TRBV5-1 with TRBJ1-5; possibly TRBD1 for D (5 bases). The sequenced material came from CD8+ T cells from PBMCs. The CDR3 spells CASSAGVDQPQHF. CDR3 bases: TGCGCCAGCAGCGCGGGGGTTGATCAGCCCCAGCATTTT.